This section outlines one T cell receptor beta chain sequence together with its context. V gave up 2 bases and J gave up 7 bases; unmatched junction bases: 12. In germline, CDR1 is MGHRA, CDR2 YSYEKL. This CDR3 spans 16 amino acids. The source of the sample is a study of blood T cell repertoires in COVID-19. Study summary: Specimens from acute and convalescent COVID-19 originated in the United States, Italy and Spain.

As originally analysed: From reference gene primer amplification, estimates of nucleated cell counts were derived. Repertoires were generated with immunoSEQ multiplex PCR, while TCRdb's copy carries only in-frame clones and drops some. V, J and clone size are taken as reported in that table, and D and trimming were inferred from the DNA itself. The sample has under 300,000 clones; 87% are singletons. The age range of participants was 18 to 89 years, with residence in about 25 US areas. Participant-reported clinical history was the basis for cohort assignment. Sample: PBMCs or T cells enriched from blood (not recorded which). The chain recombines TRBV4-1 with TRBJ1-2; TRBD1 matches 8 bases. The TCR comes from a woman aged 25 to 45 with acute COVID-19. Here the CDR3 reads CASSQPPGQVLLGYTF. The CDR3 region has the DNA TGCGCCAGCAGCCAACCCCCGGGACAGGTACTACTTGGCTACACCTTC.